One and the same sample provided the 4 T cell receptor beta chains below, sequenced in a study of T cell responses to AZD1222 COVID-19 vaccine. Assay: immunoSEQ multiplex PCR; the TCRdb copy retains only in-frame clones and omits some. The sample lists about 150,000 clones; roughly nine tenths were seen once. Sequenced here: peripheral blood, sampled after recovery from COVID-19. The receptors derive from an adult who had recovered from COVID-19.

The chain couples TRBV27 to TRBJ2-7; D possibly corresponds to TRBD1 (6 bases). The CDR3 totals 14 residues. CDR1 and CDR2 (germline): MNHEY, SMNVEV (reference sequence). V shed 5 bases and J shed 0 bases, with 11 bases lying between them. The DNA of the CDR3 is TGTGCCAGCAGTCTCCGGGACACCTCCTACGAGCAGTACTTC. As protein: CASSLRDTSYEQYF.

This chain uses TRBV11-2 with TRBJ2-5; the D gene is possibly TRBD1 (6 bases). This CDR3 contains 15 residues. Trimming pared 5 bases from V and 2 bases from J, leaving 15 bases between. Looked up from germline, CDR1 is SGHAT and CDR2 is FQNNGV. CDR3: CASSPQGRNQETQYF. In DNA, the CDR3 is TGTGCCAGCAGCCCACAGGGCAGGAATCAAGAGACCCAGTACTTC.

The chain carries TRBV6-5 and TRBJ2-7, with 8 bases fitting TRBD1. The CDR3 runs to 15 residues. Losses at the gene ends were 6 bases for V and 4 bases for J; bases not matched to a gene: 11. Germline V lookup: CDR1 MNHEY, CDR2 SVGAGI. For the CDR3, the DNA is TGTGCCAGCAGCCCCAGGGCAGGGGGCTTGTACGAGCAGTACTTC. Its translation: CASSPRAGGLYEQYF.

This chain joins TRBV27 and TRBJ1-5; D may be TRBD1 (5 bases). V was shortened by 5 bases and J by 0 bases, with 14 bases between the two germline ends. The length of the CDR3 is 16 residues. Looked up from germline, CDR1 is MNHEY and CDR2 is SMNVEV (reference sequence). CDR3 sequence: CASSPRRDLSNQPQHF. CDR3 nucleotides: TGTGCCAGCAGTCCACGCCGGGACCTTAGCAATCAGCCCCAGCATTTT.